The entry below gives a single TCR beta chain sequence along with its context. Antigen unknown. Libraries were prepared by immunoSEQ multiplex PCR; TCRdb keeps only in-frame clonotypes and omits some of them. The table has fewer than 200,000 clones, less than 95% seen once; the top ten hold around 3%. The sample originates from a study of cytomegalovirus exposure and HLA in healthy donors. Study findings and constraints: Subsequent analysis showed first-cohort TCR clusters tending to co-occur in 120 validation repertoires.

Separation from the approximately 720-subject first cohort characterized the roughly 130-subject validation cohort, to which the donors belonged. The V gene's germline CDR1 is ENHRY and CDR2 SYGVKD. The V gene lost 10 bases and the J gene lost 6 bases, with 12 bases spanning the gap. This CDR3 spans 12 amino acids. The V call is TRBV10-3, the J call TRBJ2-2; possibly TRBD1 for D (6 bases). The source material was PBMCs. The sequence was collected from a woman aged 18 to 35 in good health and CMV-seropositive. The CDR3 nucleotides read TGTGCCAGCCACAGGGTGCCCGGGGAGCTGTTTTTT. Its translation is CASHRVPGELFF.